This passage covers 14 T cell receptor beta chains from one sample sequenced in a study of OX40 agonist ivuxolimab in advanced cancers. TCRdb keeps only in-frame clones here, not all; method: immunoSEQ multiplex PCR. The sample records tens of thousands of clones, 80% to 90% being singletons. The sequenced sample was CD4+ or CD8+ T cells sorted from blood, obtained in a trial of the OX40 agonist ivuxolimab. Receptors were obtained from an adult with an advanced solid tumor such as melanoma, head and neck, liver or kidney cancer.

This clone was found once. This chain uses TRBV9 with TRBJ2-1; the D is unclear. The V gene's germline CDR1 is SGDLS and CDR2 YYNGEE. V dropped 7 bases and J dropped 0 bases, with 2 bases sitting between them. The CDR3 covers 11 residues. DNA for the CDR3: TGTGCCAGCGGCTCCTACAATGAGCAGTTCTTC. It specifies CASGSYNEQFF.

This clone showed up just once. V is TRBV2 and J is TRBJ2-3; TRBD1 agrees at 9 bases. The CDR3 length is 16 residues. V lost 4 bases and J lost 4; bases outside the gene matches: 9. The germline gives CDR1 SNHLY, CDR2 FYNNEI. In DNA form, the CDR3 reads TGTGCCAGCAGTGGGCATGGACAGGGGAGGTCAGATACGCAGTATTTT. Its translation is CASSGHGQGRSDTQYF.

This chain links TRBV28 with TRBJ2-2, with 8 bases fitting TRBD2. V lost 2 bases to trimming and J lost 1 base; unmatched junction nucleotides: 0. CDR3 length: 15 amino acids. Germline CDR1 is MDHEN and CDR2 is SYDVKM. The CDR3 region is CASSLAGGNTGELFF. The CDR3 DNA reads as TGTGCCAGCAGTTTAGCGGGAGGGAACACCGGGGAGCTGTTTTTT.

CDR3 nucleotide sequence: TGTGCCAGCAGCTTTGCGAGCACCGGGGAGCTGTTTTTT. Translation: CASSFASTGELFF. This sequence joins TRBV7-9 and TRBJ2-2; D call uncertain. This CDR3 comprises 13 residues. V was cut by 3 bases and J by 4 bases, with 6 bases left in between. Germline loops: CDR1 SEHNR, CDR2 FQNEAQ (reference sequence).

In this sample, this clone turned up a few times. This chain connects TRBV28 to TRBJ1-1, with unresolved D. CDR1 MDHEN and CDR2 SYDVKM come from the germline V gene. With 2 bases removed from V and 0 bases from J, the gap between germline ends came to 7 bases. This CDR3 region has 14 residues. The CDR3 sequence is CASSLADLNTEAFF. DNA of the CDR3: TGTGCCAGCAGTTTAGCCGACTTGAACACTGAAGCTTTCTTT.

This rearrangement joins TRBV9 to TRBJ2-3; a weak D match, TRBD2 (6 bases). The CDR3 loop spans 14 amino acids. Germline values: CDR1 SGDLS, CDR2 YYNGEE. V lost 6 bases, J lost 3 bases, and 14 bases lay in between. The CDR3 here is CASKGGPPTDTQYF. DNA for the CDR3: TGTGCCAGCAAAGGAGGGCCTCCAACAGATACGCAGTATTTT.

The chain uses TRBV4-1 and TRBJ2-1; no reliable D call. V dropped 0 bases and J dropped 3 bases, with 0 bases sitting between them. The germline V gene encodes CDR1 MGHRA and CDR2 YSYEKL. This CDR3 contains 12 residues. The CDR3 spells CASSQDYNEQFF. CDR3 nucleotides: TGCGCCAGCAGCCAAGACTACAATGAGCAGTTCTTC.

The chain carries TRBV27 and TRBJ2-7; 9 bases match TRBD2. V lost 2 bases and J lost 1; bases outside the gene matches: 12. The CDR3 has 18 amino acids. Germline V gene sequence: CDR1 MNHEY, CDR2 SMNVEV (reference sequence). The CDR3 here is CASSLRTSVGGKSYEQYF. The CDR3 DNA is TGTGCCAGCAGTTTACGGACTAGCGTAGGAGGGAAGTCCTACGAGCAGTACTTC.

The chain carries TRBV11-2 and TRBJ2-7, with 9 nucleotides matching TRBD1. The trim removed 4 bases at V and 4 bases at J, leaving 5 bases unmatched. Germline V gene data show CDR1 as SGHAT and CDR2 as FQNNGV. This CDR3 region has 14 residues. CDR3 amino acids: CASSSGQGGYEQYF. The DNA of the CDR3 is TGTGCCAGCAGCTCGGGACAGGGTGGTTACGAGCAGTACTTC.

The chain couples TRBV4-1 to TRBJ2-1, with 7 nucleotides matching TRBD2. V lost 0 bases to trimming and J lost 5 bases; unmatched junction nucleotides: 7. CDR3 length: 16 residues. The germline V gene has CDR1 MGHRA and CDR2 YSYEKL. This CDR3 is CASSQDRLAADNEQFF. CDR3 sequence (DNA): TGCGCCAGCAGCCAAGATCGTCTAGCGGCGGACAATGAGCAGTTCTTC.

The chain couples TRBV19 to TRBJ1-5; no definite D call. Germline V gene lookup returns CDR1 LNHDA and CDR2 SQIVND (reference sequence). The CDR3 covers 12 residues. V lost 1 base to trimming and J lost 9 bases, with 7 bases between them. This chain's CDR3 is CASSIGRVPQHF. DNA for the CDR3: TGTGCCAGTAGTATAGGTCGAGTGCCCCAGCATTTT.

The chain combines TRBV10-3 with TRBJ1-2; a weak D match, TRBD1 (6 bases). Germline V gene data show CDR1 as ENHRY and CDR2 as SYGVKD. The CDR3 extends over 15 amino acids. Trimming removed 8 bases at V and 3 bases at J, with 19 bases between. In nucleotides, the CDR3 is TGTGCCATCTCTCAGTTAGGGGGGCGTTACTATGGCTACACCTTC. Its translation: CAISQLGGRYYGYTF.

The rearrangement uses TRBV6-1 and TRBJ2-7, with D unresolved. V lost 8 bases and J lost 6, with 11 bases in between. The V gene's germline CDR1 is MNHNS and CDR2 SASEGT. CDR3 length equals 11 residues. CDR3 protein: CASRVGFEQYF. The DNA of the CDR3 is TGTGCCAGCCGGGTTGGGTTCGAGCAGTACTTC.

This chain connects TRBV7-3 to TRBJ2-1; weak D call: TRBD1 (5 bases). V was pared by 8 bases and J by 6 bases, with 11 bases between. CDR3 length equals 12 residues. Germline loops: CDR1 SGHTA, CDR2 FQGTGA. CDR3 region: CASGRGGNEQFF. CDR3 nucleotides: TGTGCCAGCGGTAGGGGTGGCAATGAGCAGTTCTTC. Looking up the rest from reference TRBV7-3 and TRBJ2-1 gives the full variable domain: GAGVSQTPSNKVTEKGKYVELRCDPISGHTALYWYRQSLGQGPEFLIYFQGTGAADDSGLPNDRFFAVRPEGSVSTLKIQRTERGDSAVYLCASGRGGNEQFFGPGTRLTVL.